This entry lists 27 T cell receptor beta chains sequenced from one sample in a study of cytomegalovirus exposure and HLA in healthy donors. Both 60 Vbeta primers and 13 Jbeta primers went into the PCR. Profiling relied on immunoSEQ multiplex PCR, and the TCRdb table lists in-frame clones only, not all of them. This sample has 95,000 to 150,000 clones, with 65% to 85% found just once. The sample was PBMCs. These receptor sequences come from a man in his fifties in good health and CMV-seronegative.

The gene calls are TRBV28 and TRBJ1-2; 11 nucleotides line up with TRBD1. The CDR3 consists of 20 residues. Germline-derived CDR1 and CDR2 are MDHEN and SYDVKM. V gave up 5 bases and J gave up 2 bases; unmatched junction bases: 19. CDR3: CASSRMGQGGRGGDNYGYTF. The CDR3, as DNA: TGTGCCAGCAGTCGCATGGGACAGGGGGGTCGAGGAGGGGACAACTATGGCTACACCTTC.

This chain links TRBV7-2 with TRBJ1-1, with D uncertain. V was trimmed by 3 bases and J by 5 bases, leaving 13 bases between them. The CDR3 has 14 residues. Germline V lookup: CDR1 SGHTA, CDR2 FQGNSA. CDR3 loop: CASSFRFQNTEAFF. The CDR3 DNA is TGTGCCAGCAGCTTCAGGTTCCAGAATACTGAAGCTTTCTTT.

This chain uses TRBV6-1 with TRBJ1-1; D uncertain. The germline CDR1 and CDR2 sequences are MNHNS and SASEGT. CDR3 size: 14 residues. Trimming removed 3 bases at V and 0 bases at J, with 8 bases between. The CDR3: CASSDATVNTEAFF. The CDR3 DNA reads as TGTGCCAGCAGTGATGCCACAGTGAACACTGAAGCTTTCTTT.

The V call is TRBV18, the J call TRBJ2-1; possible D gene TRBD1, 6 bases. Germline assignment: CDR1 KGHSH and CDR2 LQKENI. The length of the CDR3 is 19 residues. The V end was cut by 3 bases, the J end by 6 bases, with 27 bases between. CDR3 nucleotide sequence: TGTGCCAGCTCACCCGTTATGGCCTCGGGACACGAGAGAATCAATGAGCAGTTCTTC. Protein: CASSPVMASGHERINEQFF.

CDR3 sequence: CASSGGLAGAEQFF. CDR3 in DNA: TGCGCCAGCAGCGGTGGACTAGCGGGAGCTGAGCAGTTCTTC. This rearrangement joins TRBV5-1 to TRBJ2-1; 13 nucleotides match TRBD2. Germline V gives CDR1 SGHRS, CDR2 YFSETQ. The ends lost 4 bases at V and 9 bases at J; junction bases unmatched: 4. The CDR3 is 14 amino acids.

The gene calls are TRBV5-1 and TRBJ1-5; 7 bases agree with TRBD1. This CDR3 is 17 amino acids long. With V trimmed by 7 bases and J by 0 bases, 13 bases remained unmatched. Germline CDR1 is SGHRS and CDR2 is YFSETQ. The CDR3 bases are TGCGCCAGCTCCCTTGACGGGACAGCTAATAGCAATCAGCCCCAGCATTTT. Its translation is CASSLDGTANSNQPQHF.

The chain employs TRBV2 and TRBJ1-2, with 7 bases that match TRBD1. The V gene's germline CDR1 is SNHLY and CDR2 FYNNEI. The CDR3 totals 11 residues. V was clipped by 7 bases and J by 8 bases; unmatched bases: 4. The CDR3 bases are TGTGCCAGCACGACAGGGATCGGCTACACCTTC. This sequence encodes CASTTGIGYTF.

V is TRBV30 and J is TRBJ1-1; TRBD1 might be the D (5 bases). The CDR3 runs to 13 residues. Germline CDR1 GTSNPN, CDR2 SVGIG (reference sequence). Deletions cut 5 bases from V and 1 base from J, with 11 bases between. DNA of the CDR3: TGTGCCTGGGACAGCGTCTCGAACACTGAAGCTTTCTTT. Its protein is CAWDSVSNTEAFF. Looking up the rest from reference TRBV30 and TRBJ1-1 gives the full variable domain: SQTIHQWPATLVQPVGSPLSLECTVEGTSNPNLYWYRQAAGRGLQLLFYSVGIGQISSEVPQNLSASRPQDRQFILSSKKLLLSDSGFYLCAWDSVSNTEAFFGQGTRLTVV.

The chain has TRBV5-1 and TRBJ2-2; TRBD1 is a possible D gene (6 bases). There are 15 residues in the CDR3. Trimming cost V 4 bases and J 0 bases, with 10 bases left between them. From germline, CDR1 is SGHRS and CDR2 YFSETQ. CDR3 in amino acids: CASSRDTTNTGELFF. The CDR3 DNA sequence: TGCGCCAGCAGCCGGGACACAACGAACACCGGGGAGCTGTTTTTT. The whole variable domain, filled in from reference TRBV5-1 and TRBJ2-2, reads KAGVTQTPRYLIKTRGQQVTLSCSPISGHRSVSWYQQTPGQGLQFLFEYFSETQRNKGNFPGRFSGRQFSNSRSEMNVSTLELGDSALYLCASSRDTTNTGELFFGEGSRLTVL.

The chain couples TRBV29-1 to TRBJ2-1; D call uncertain. The ends were cut back, 4 bases at V and 15 bases at J, with 13 bases in the middle. The CDR3 consists of 10 residues. Germline CDR1 is SQVTM and CDR2 is ANQGSEA. CDR3 amino acids: CSVGIDARFF. CDR3 DNA sequence: TGCAGCGTTGGTATAGATGCACGGTTCTTC.

This chain uses TRBV18 with TRBJ1-2, with 8 bases that match TRBD1. Trimming took 2 bases from V and 5 from J; bases not matched to a gene: 22. This CDR3 is 20 amino acids long. Germline CDR1 and CDR2: KGHSH and LQKENI. Written as DNA, the CDR3 is TGTGCCAGCTCACCAAAACGTGGAGGGCCGGATACCTACAGGGGGTATGGCTACACCTTC. Translation gives CASSPKRGGPDTYRGYGYTF.

V usage is TRBV7-2 and J usage is TRBJ2-3; TRBD2 agrees at 10 bases. J gave up 2 bases and V 3 bases, and 2 bases lay outside the gene matches. This CDR3 has 15 residues. Germline V gene lookup returns CDR1 SGHTA and CDR2 FQGNSA. This chain's CDR3 is CASSFSGGPTDTQYF. CDR3 sequence (DNA): TGTGCCAGCAGCTTTAGCGGGGGGCCCACAGATACGCAGTATTTT. Drawing the rest from reference TRBV7-2 and TRBJ2-3, the complete variable domain is GAGVSQSPSNKVTEKGKDVELRCDPISGHTALYWYRQSLGQGLEFLIYFQGNSAPDKSGLPSDRFSAERTGGSVSTLTIQRTQQEDSAVYLCASSFSGGPTDTQYFGPGTRLTVL.

The gene calls are TRBV7-3 and TRBJ2-2; a weak D match, TRBD1 (6 bases). This CDR3 spans 16 amino acids. V lost 0 bases and J 4 bases, leaving 12 bases between the germline ends. Per germline, CDR1 SGHTA and CDR2 FQGTGA. CDR3: CASSLTTGSGTGELFF. Here the CDR3 DNA reads TGTGCCAGCAGCTTAACAACAGGGTCTGGCACCGGGGAGCTGTTTTTT.

The rearrangement uses TRBV7-2 and TRBJ2-2; D possibly corresponds to TRBD2 (6 bases). The V gene lost 5 bases and the J gene lost 7 bases, with 14 bases spanning the gap. Germline CDR1 reads SGHTA; CDR2 reads FQGNSA. This CDR3 has 14 amino acids. CDR3 residues: CASSRGKGVGELFF. The CDR3, as DNA: TGTGCCAGCAGCCGGGGGAAGGGAGTCGGGGAGCTGTTTTTT.

V is TRBV5-5 and J is TRBJ2-7; no reliable D call. The germline CDR1 and CDR2 sequences are SGHKS and YYEKEE (reference sequence). The ends were cut back, 2 bases at V and 4 bases at J, with 13 bases in the middle. The CDR3 spans 14 residues. Written as DNA, the CDR3 is TGTGCCAGCAGCTTCCGCGGAGCCCAATACGAGCAGTACTTC. This codes for CASSFRGAQYEQYF.

The rearrangement joins TRBV6-5 to TRBJ1-1; D is perhaps TRBD1 (5 bases). The germline gives CDR1 MNHEY, CDR2 SVGAGI. This CDR3 has 15 amino acids. Trimming stripped 0 bases from V and 4 bases from J, with 12 bases between. This CDR3 reads CASSYSITGGTEAFF. The DNA of the CDR3 is TGTGCCAGCAGTTACTCGATAACCGGGGGCACTGAAGCTTTCTTT.

This rearrangement joins TRBV7-9 to TRBJ1-6; possibly TRBD1 for D (6 bases). CDR3 size: 14 residues. V dropped 1 base and J dropped 10 bases, with 11 bases sitting between them. Per germline, CDR1 SEHNR and CDR2 FQNEAQ (reference sequence). The CDR3 here is CASSLDREPSPLHF. The CDR3 bases are TGTGCCAGCAGCTTAGACAGGGAACCCTCACCCCTCCACTTT.

The chain links TRBV5-1 to TRBJ1-1; TRBD1 might be the D (6 bases). CDR3 length equals 15 residues. CDR1 is SGHRS and CDR2 is YFSETQ in the germline V gene. V lost 4 bases and J 3 bases, leaving 16 bases between the germline ends. CDR3 loop: CASSVQGRGYTEAFF. DNA for the CDR3: TGCGCCAGCAGCGTCCAGGGAAGGGGGTACACTGAAGCTTTCTTT.

The chain carries TRBV6-5 and TRBJ2-4; a weak D match, TRBD2 (5 bases). The V and J ends lost 2 bases and 4 bases respectively, with 15 bases between them. The CDR3 totals 16 residues. CDR1 and CDR2 from the germline V gene are MNHEY and SVGAGI. The CDR3 region has the DNA TGTGCCAGCAGTTACGAACCCGCCGGGGAGAAAAACATTCAGTACTTC. As protein: CASSYEPAGEKNIQYF.

This CDR3 is CASSSTGPNQPQHF. The DNA of the CDR3 is TGTGCCAGCAGCTCGACAGGCCCCAATCAGCCCCAGCATTTT. The chain combines TRBV6-5 with TRBJ1-5; a weak D match, TRBD1 (6 bases). Germline V gene sequence: CDR1 MNHEY, CDR2 SVGAGI. The CDR3 loop spans 14 amino acids. Deletions cut 6 bases from V and 3 bases from J, with 12 bases between.

The chain has TRBV27 and TRBJ2-2; D is unclear. V lost 6 bases to trimming and J lost 4 bases, with 9 bases between them. CDR3 length equals 13 residues. Germline values: CDR1 MNHEY, CDR2 SMNVEV (reference sequence). The chain's CDR3 is CASSPSGTGELFF. The CDR3, as DNA: TGTGCCAGCAGCCCCTCGGGCACCGGGGAGCTGTTTTTT.

This clone was observed a few times. The rearrangement uses TRBV19 and TRBJ2-7, with D maybe TRBD2 (6 bases). The CDR3 covers 14 residues. The germline V gene has CDR1 LNHDA and CDR2 SQIVND (reference sequence). Trimming left V 5 bases short and J 2 bases short, with 13 bases between. The DNA of the CDR3 is TGTGCCAGTAGTGGGAGGACGGTAACCTACGAGCAGTACTTC. This sequence encodes CASSGRTVTYEQYF.

The J gene is TRBJ1-1, the V gene TRBV7-8; D gene uncertain. CDR1 is SGHVS and CDR2 is FQNEAQ in the germline V gene. V was pared by 5 bases and J by 1 base, with 8 bases between. There are 13 residues in the CDR3. In nucleotides, the CDR3 is TGTGCCAGCAGCCGCGGCAGGAACACTGAAGCTTTCTTT. It translates to CASSRGRNTEAFF.

The rearrangement links TRBV6-5 to TRBJ2-5; 7 bases fit TRBD2. The CDR3 runs to 13 residues. V lost 8 bases and J lost 2; bases outside the gene matches: 5. Germline V lookup: CDR1 MNHEY, CDR2 SVGAGI. The CDR3 is CASSRGVQETQYF. The CDR3 bases are TGTGCCAGCTCCCGGGGGGTACAAGAGACCCAGTACTTC.

The chain employs TRBV28 and TRBJ2-4; D is possibly TRBD2 (7 bases). V lost 7 bases, J lost 2 bases, and 21 bases lay in between. From germline, CDR1 is MDHEN and CDR2 SYDVKM. CDR3 length: 17 residues. The CDR3 here is CASTDGRGGLTKNIQYF. DNA for the CDR3: TGTGCCAGCACCGATGGGAGGGGGGGGTTAACCAAAAACATTCAGTACTTC.

The chain recombines TRBV7-2 with TRBJ1-4; 7 bases line up with TRBD1. The CDR3 is 15 residues long. Germline V gene data show CDR1 as SGHTA and CDR2 as FQGNSA. V lost 5 bases and J lost 5; bases outside the gene matches: 8. CDR3 nucleotides: TGTGCCAGCAGCCCTTGGGACAGCCTGAATGAAAAACTGTTTTTT. Its protein is CASSPWDSLNEKLFF.

The chain couples TRBV7-6 to TRBJ2-1; TRBD2 matches at 8 bases. V shed 1 base and J 6 bases; nucleotides not matched to a gene: 2. This CDR3 comprises 14 residues. The germline V gene has CDR1 SGHVS and CDR2 FNYEAQ. The CDR3: CASSLVGTSNEQFF. DNA for the CDR3: TGTGCCAGCAGCTTAGTCGGGACTAGCAATGAGCAGTTCTTC.